This T cell receptor beta chain appears in the sequencing data of a study of T cells after yellow fever vaccination. Study-level results: Contaminating bulk clonotypes could be abundant in FACS-sorted repertoires. On re-exposure, the response was weaker but peaked faster, at day 5 versus 15. The appearance of a small share of clonotypes in both CD4 and CD8 compartments was observed. Post-booster repertoires contained most primary-vaccination clones again (almost 97% CD4, 85% to 90% CD8).

This CDR3 comprises 20 residues. The junction had 20 bases not matched to a gene; V was cut back by 2 bases and J by 5 bases. In germline, CDR1 is MNHEY, CDR2 SVGEGT. TCRdb fed the 5' RACE reads into MiXCR, producing one record per CDR3 protein. The sample lists 100,000 to 150,000 distinct CDR3 sequences, 7.5% to 10% occurring once. Comments on this clonotype: The antigen remains unidentified.

The source was CD8+ T cells sorted from PBMCs, collected on the day of the yellow fever booster vaccination. The clonotype was recovered from a young man who received the YFV17D yellow fever vaccine. The J gene is TRBJ2-5, the V gene TRBV6-2 or TRBV6-3; 10 nucleotides align to TRBD2. The CDR3 sequence is CASSYLYPSGSLENRETQYF. The CDR3 DNA follows: TGTGCCAGCAGTTACCTCTACCCTAGCGGGAGCTTAGAAAATCGGGAGACCCAGTACTTC.